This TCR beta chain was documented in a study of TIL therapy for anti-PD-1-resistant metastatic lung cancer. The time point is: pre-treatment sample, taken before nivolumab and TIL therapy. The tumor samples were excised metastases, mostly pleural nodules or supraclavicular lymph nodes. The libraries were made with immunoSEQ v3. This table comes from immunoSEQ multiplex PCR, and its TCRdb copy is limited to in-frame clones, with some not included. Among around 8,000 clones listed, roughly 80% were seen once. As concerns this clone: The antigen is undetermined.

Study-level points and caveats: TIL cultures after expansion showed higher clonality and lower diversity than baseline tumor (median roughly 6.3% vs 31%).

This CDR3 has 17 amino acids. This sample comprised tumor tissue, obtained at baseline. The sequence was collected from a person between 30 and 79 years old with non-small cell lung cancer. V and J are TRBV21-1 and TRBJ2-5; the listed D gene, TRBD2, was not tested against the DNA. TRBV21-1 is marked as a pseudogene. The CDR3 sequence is CASSALWGGEGKETQYF. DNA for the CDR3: TGTGCCAGCAGCGCCCTCTGGGGGGGGGAGGGGAAAGAGACCCAGTACTTC.